A single sample gave rise to the 22 T cell receptor beta chains below, sequenced in a study of blood T cells in healthy people across ages. For the second PCR, which ran for about 6 to 11 cycles, a sample-barcoded 5' primer and a J-beta primer mix were used. TCRdb processed the 5' RACE reads anew with MiXCR; each CDR3 protein has one entry. The sample has 2 million or so distinct CDR3 sequences; just under 50% are singletons. The sample comprised blood. The receptors derive from a woman aged 40 to 50 in good health.

The chain joins TRBV9 to TRBJ2-3; D might be TRBD2 (6 bases). The CDR3 spans 14 residues. The germline V gene has CDR1 SGDLS and CDR2 YYNGEE. Trimming removed 0 bases from V and 4 bases from J, with 9 bases in between. The CDR3 bases are TGTGCCAGCAGCGTAGGAGGGAGGTCAGATACGCAGTATTTT. It translates to CASSVGGRSDTQYF.

The chain links TRBV20-1 to TRBJ2-7; D may be TRBD1 or TRBD2 (5 bases each). The CDR3 sequence is 14 residues long. The V end was cut by 6 bases, the J end by 4 bases, with 19 bases between. The germline V gene encodes CDR1 DFQATT and CDR2 SNEGSKA (reference sequence). The CDR3 sequence is CSAGVLYKGYEQYF. In nucleotides, the CDR3 is TGCAGTGCGGGAGTACTGTATAAGGGGTACGAGCAGTACTTC.

This clonotype was observed a few times. The J gene is TRBJ2-2, the V gene TRBV7-3; TRBD2 aligns across 12 bases. Trimming took 4 bases from V and 1 from J; bases not matched to a gene: 4. Germline CDR1 and CDR2: SGHTA and FQGTGA. The CDR3 length is 17 residues. Here the CDR3 DNA reads TGTGCCAGCAGCTCTCTAGCGGGGGGGCGGAACACCGGGGAGCTGTTTTTT. Residues: CASSSLAGGRNTGELFF.

This clonotype was recorded a few times. J is TRBJ2-1 and V is TRBV6-5, with 9 nucleotides matching TRBD2. J was trimmed by 14 bases and V by 2 bases; bases with no gene match: 7. CDR1 is MNHEY, CDR2 SVGAGI, per germline. This CDR3 is built from 13 residues. The CDR3 region is CASSYGGGARKFF. CDR3 nucleotide sequence: TGTGCCAGCAGTTACGGCGGGGGGGCCAGGAAGTTCTTC.

The chain is built from TRBV9 and TRBJ1-5, with 7 nucleotides matching TRBD1. J gave up 7 bases and V 1 base, and 2 bases lay outside the gene matches. The CDR3 covers 13 residues. Germline values: CDR1 SGDLS, CDR2 YYNGEE. The CDR3 region has the DNA TGTGCCAGCAGCGTACAGGGGGGGCAGCCCCAGCATTTT. Translated, it gives CASSVQGGQPQHF.

This chain links TRBV7-6 with TRBJ1-5; possibly TRBD1 for D (5 bases). The CDR3 consists of 17 residues. V was cut by 5 bases and J by 4 bases, with 21 bases left in between. In germline, CDR1 is SGHVS, CDR2 FNYEAQ. The CDR3: CASSPYPERGGNQPQHF. CDR3 sequence (DNA): TGTGCCAGCAGCCCTTATCCCGAGCGGGGCGGGAATCAGCCCCAGCATTTT.

J is TRBJ1-2 and V is TRBV6-2 or TRBV6-3, with 7 bases fitting TRBD1. The CDR3 loop spans 14 amino acids. V was clipped by 6 bases and J by 5 bases; unmatched bases: 9. Germline CDR1 is MNHEY and CDR2 is SVGEGT. CDR3: CASRRTGTAYGYTF. The CDR3 DNA follows: TGTGCCAGCAGGCGAACTGGGACAGCGTATGGCTACACCTTC.

The chain links TRBV5-5 to TRBJ2-1, with D uncertain. The ends were cut back, 5 bases at V and 1 base at J, with 13 bases in the middle. The CDR3 runs to 15 residues. Germline lookup yields CDR1 SGHKS and CDR2 YYEKEE (reference sequence). This chain's CDR3 is CASSPQIGSYNEQFF. DNA of the CDR3: TGTGCCAGCAGTCCTCAGATCGGGTCCTACAATGAGCAGTTCTTC.

CDR3 amino acids: CASSVGAGGGKDTQYF. DNA for the CDR3: TGTGCCAGCAGCGTAGGGGCAGGTGGGGGGAAAGATACGCAGTATTTT. This chain connects TRBV9 to TRBJ2-3; possible D gene TRBD2, 6 bases. Trimming left V 0 bases short and J 5 bases short, with 16 bases between. The CDR3 has 16 residues. The germline CDR1 and CDR2 sequences are SGDLS and YYNGEE.

This chain connects TRBV9 to TRBJ1-2; no firm D call. V was trimmed by 3 bases and J by 5 bases, leaving 14 bases between them. The CDR3 consists of 14 residues. Germline CDR1 and CDR2: SGDLS and YYNGEE. CDR3 loop: CASSETGIDYGYTF. In DNA, the CDR3 is TGTGCCAGCAGCGAAACCGGGATAGATTATGGCTACACCTTC.

Here the CDR3 DNA reads TGTGCCAGCAGCGCCGACAGGCCCAATGAGCAGTTCTTC. Translation: CASSADRPNEQFF. The chain joins TRBV7-2 to TRBJ2-1, with TRBD1 as a possible D gene (6 bases). The CDR3 is 13 amino acids. With 5 bases removed from V and 6 bases from J, the gap between germline ends came to 11 bases. Germline loops: CDR1 SGHTA, CDR2 FQGNSA.

The J gene is TRBJ1-2, the V gene TRBV5-1; weak D call: TRBD1 (6 bases). CDR1 and CDR2 (germline): SGHRS, YFSETQ. Trimming pared 4 bases from V and 4 bases from J, leaving 11 bases between. The CDR3 loop spans 13 amino acids. CDR3 in amino acids: CASSPQGCYGYTF. Written as DNA, the CDR3 is TGCGCCAGCAGCCCCCAGGGGTGCTATGGCTACACCTTC.

In its sample, this clonotype was seen a few times. CDR3 sequence (DNA): TGTGCCAGCGCCTCCAGGGGCGGAGGTAACTATGGCTACACCTTC. Residues: CASASRGGGNYGYTF. The rearrangement uses TRBV25-1 and TRBJ1-2, with TRBD1 as a possible D gene (6 bases). The CDR3 is 15 amino acids. Looked up from germline, CDR1 is MGHDK and CDR2 is SYGVNS. V was pared by 8 bases and J by 1 base, with 17 bases between.

This chain connects TRBV15 to TRBJ2-7; TRBD2 agrees at 8 bases. The V gene's germline CDR1 is LNHNV and CDR2 YYDKDF (reference sequence). This CDR3 is 13 amino acids long. Germline trimming cut 8 bases from V and 3 bases from J; bases unmatched to any gene: 6. The CDR3 DNA follows: TGTGCCACCGCAAACGGGAGGGACTACGAGCAGTACTTC. Protein sequence: CATANGRDYEQYF.

The rearrangement uses TRBV7-9 and TRBJ2-5, with D tentatively TRBD1 (6 bases). V was trimmed by 0 bases and J by 5 bases, leaving 13 bases between them. This CDR3 has 15 residues. From germline, CDR1 is SEHNR and CDR2 FQNEAQ (reference sequence). The CDR3 nucleotides read TGTGCCAGCAGCTTAGCGGGACAAACTGGGGAGACCCAGTACTTC. Its translation: CASSLAGQTGETQYF.

The chain has TRBV3-1 and TRBJ1-6; 7 bases match TRBD1. The CDR3 has 15 residues. Germline V gene data show CDR1 as LGHDT and CDR2 as YNNKEL (reference sequence). V lost 5 bases to trimming and J lost 7 bases; unmatched junction nucleotides: 8. The CDR3 coding sequence is TGTGCCAGCAGCACCCGGGACAGTGTCAATTCACCCCTCCACTTT. It is translated as CASSTRDSVNSPLHF.

This clonotype appeared a few times. The chain has TRBV27 and TRBJ1-2; D possibly corresponds to TRBD1 (5 bases). The V gene's germline CDR1 is MNHEY and CDR2 SMNVEV (reference sequence). CDR3 length equals 13 residues. V gave up 3 bases and J gave up 4 bases, with 9 bases separating them. CDR3 in amino acids: CASSFSTAYGYTF. The CDR3 region has the DNA TGTGCCAGCAGTTTTTCGACAGCCTATGGCTACACCTTC.

The chain has TRBV20-1 and TRBJ2-3; D gene uncertain. CDR3 length: 14 residues. Germline values: CDR1 DFQATT, CDR2 SNEGSKA (reference sequence). V shed 5 bases and J shed 0 bases, with 12 bases lying between them. CDR3 bases: TGCAGTGCTCCTGCCCAACCTAGCACAGATACGCAGTATTTT. It encodes CSAPAQPSTDTQYF.

This clonotype was observed a single time. The J gene is TRBJ1-6, the V gene TRBV15, with D possibly being TRBD1 (6 bases). Germline CDR1 and CDR2: LNHNV and YYDKDF (reference sequence). CDR3 length: 15 residues. Trimming cost V 5 bases and J 5 bases, with 13 bases left between them. The CDR3: CATSFGQLDNSPLHF. The CDR3 nucleotides read TGTGCCACCAGCTTCGGACAGCTCGATAATTCACCCCTCCACTTT.

This clonotype was counted only a few times. The rearrangement joins TRBV10-2 to TRBJ2-1; 10 bases fit TRBD2. The trim removed 10 bases at V and 7 bases at J, leaving 10 bases unmatched. The CDR3 has 14 amino acids. Germline CDR1 WSHSY, CDR2 SAAADI. The CDR3: CATNERGGSNEQFF. CDR3 nucleotides: TGCGCCACCAATGAGCGGGGGGGCAGTAATGAGCAGTTCTTC.

On this clonotype itself: One end of the junction does not line up with germline, which may come from a read error. The chain combines TRBV11-2 with TRBJ2-7; 7 positions match TRBD2. The CDR3 extends over 15 amino acids. Germline assignment: CDR1 SGHAT and CDR2 FQNNGV. The CDR3 here is CTSSLGGGSSYEQYF. The CDR3 nucleotides read TGTACCAGCAGCTTAGGTGGCGGGAGCTCCTACGAGCAGTACTTC.

V usage is TRBV2 and J usage is TRBJ2-1; D unresolved. The J call may be wrong; the DNA end is better matched by TRBJ2-7. From germline, CDR1 is SNHLY and CDR2 FYNNEI. CDR3 size: 13 residues. The CDR3 sequence: CASSDLQYYEQYF. CDR3 DNA: TGTGCCAGCAGTGATCTCCAATACTACGAGCAGTACTTC.